These 18 T cell receptor beta chains share one sample of origin, sequenced in a study of blood T cell repertoires in COVID-19 (dated by TCRdb to 2019 to 2021). Library generation was performed with the immunoSEQ multiplex PCR assay. As stored in TCRdb, this immuneACCESS dataset retains in-frame rearrangements with V and J assigned. A fraction of the clones does not appear; measured against another copy, unresolved V genes explain less than half of the discrepancy, and the remainder lacks a known reason. The sample table holds 350,000 to 400,000 clones, of which more than 85% were seen once. The ten top clones hold 2.5% to 3.5% of the sample. Sequencing used PBMCs or T cells enriched from blood (not recorded which). The source of these receptors is a woman aged 25 to 45 who had recovered from COVID-19.

V and J are TRBV27 and TRBJ1-5; 9 bases match TRBD1. CDR1 is MNHEY, CDR2 SMNVEV, per germline (reference sequence). Trimming removed 5 bases from V and 5 bases from J; junction bases left unmatched: 7. The CDR3 extends over 15 amino acids. The CDR3 spells CASSLGQGFDQPQHF. DNA of the CDR3: TGTGCCAGCAGTCTGGGACAGGGTTTCGATCAGCCCCAGCATTTT.

The chain employs TRBV14 and TRBJ2-3, with D unclear. V lost 1 base and J 0 bases, leaving 11 bases between the germline ends. In germline, CDR1 is SGHDN, CDR2 FVKESK. This CDR3 spans 16 amino acids. CDR3 amino acids: CASSQGSSASTDTQYF. CDR3 bases: TGTGCCAGCAGCCAAGGTTCGAGCGCTAGCACAGATACGCAGTATTTT.

The rearrangement links TRBV29-1 to TRBJ1-5; possible D gene TRBD1, 5 bases. The ends were cut back, 5 bases at V and 2 bases at J, with 10 bases in the middle. Germline CDR1 is SQVTM and CDR2 is ANQGSEA. CDR3 size: 13 residues. The CDR3: CSVRGNGNQPQHF. CDR3 in DNA: TGCAGCGTTCGGGGGAATGGCAATCAGCCCCAGCATTTT.

The chain has TRBV7-9 and TRBJ1-2, with 9 bases aligning to TRBD1. With 4 bases clipped from V and 4 bases from J, the junction kept 7 bases outside the gene matches. This CDR3 contains 15 residues. CDR1 and CDR2 (germline): SEHNR, FQNEAQ (reference sequence). The CDR3 nucleotides are TGTGCCAGCAGCTCTACCTCGACAGGGGGCTATGGCTACACCTTC. Encoded protein: CASSSTSTGGYGYTF.

A few counts support this clone. The rearrangement joins TRBV7-2 to TRBJ2-1; 8 nucleotides agree with TRBD2. J was trimmed by 6 bases and V by 2 bases; bases with no gene match: 12. From germline, CDR1 is SGHTA and CDR2 FQGNSA. The CDR3 runs 17 residues. For the CDR3, the DNA is TGTGCCAGCAGCTTAAACCCCCCGGGAGGGGTCGCCAATGAGCAGTTCTTC. This translates into CASSLNPPGGVANEQFF. The entire variable domain, with the rest obtained from reference TRBV7-2 and TRBJ2-1, is as follows: GAGVSQSPSNKVTEKGKDVELRCDPISGHTALYWYRQSLGQGLEFLIYFQGNSAPDKSGLPSDRFSAERTGGSVSTLTIQRTQQEDSAVYLCASSLNPPGGVANEQFFGPGTRLTVL.

The rearrangement joins TRBV28 to TRBJ2-7, with 7 bases aligning to TRBD1. Germline V gene sequence: CDR1 MDHEN, CDR2 SYDVKM. The CDR3 is made up of 13 amino acids. V lost 11 bases and J lost 0; bases outside the gene matches: 7. The CDR3 nucleotides read TGTGCCCTAAAGGGGGCCAGCTCCTACGAGCAGTACTTC. It translates to CALKGASSYEQYF.

This sequence joins TRBV7-9 and TRBJ2-2, with TRBD2 matching 8 bases. There are 17 residues in the CDR3. Germline lookup yields CDR1 SEHNR and CDR2 FQNEAQ (reference sequence). The J segment lost 5 bases and the V segment lost 3 bases, leaving 11 bases of the junction unmatched. In DNA, the CDR3 is TGTGCCAGCAGCTTTGTAATAGCGGGAATTCGGACCGGGGAGCTGTTTTTT. Translation: CASSFVIAGIRTGELFF.

J is TRBJ2-5 and V is TRBV4-1, with D tentatively TRBD2 (5 bases). The CDR3 is made up of 14 amino acids. Germline CDR1 reads MGHRA; CDR2 reads YSYEKL. Trimming removed 2 bases at V and 5 bases at J, with 12 bases between. The CDR3 DNA reads TGCGCCAGCAGCCAACCACTAGAGCGGGAGACCCAGTACTTC. Protein sequence: CASSQPLERETQYF.

The chain couples TRBV4-2 to TRBJ2-3, with 10 bases that match TRBD2. CDR1 LGHNA and CDR2 YNFKEQ come from the germline V gene. V gave up 0 bases and J gave up 3 bases; unmatched junction bases: 3. The CDR3 has 16 residues. The CDR3 bases are TGTGCCAGCAGCCAAGATTGGACTAGCGGAACAGATACGCAGTATTTT. Its translation is CASSQDWTSGTDTQYF.

The chain recombines TRBV5-6 with TRBJ2-2, with D hard to call. Germline CDR1 reads SGHDT; CDR2 reads YYEEEE. The CDR3 consists of 14 residues. Trimming took 0 bases from V and 3 from J, leaving 6 bases between them. The DNA of the CDR3 is TGTGCCAGCAGCTTGGGTCGGTACACCGGGGAGCTGTTTTTT. Its protein product is CASSLGRYTGELFF.

This clone was detected once. This sample also contains other DNA sequences that code for the same CDR3. V usage is TRBV30 and J usage is TRBJ1-2; tentative D call: TRBD1 (5 bases). V gave up 3 bases and J gave up 5 bases, with 7 bases separating them. CDR3 length equals 11 residues. CDR1 GTSNPN and CDR2 SVGIG come from the germline V gene (reference sequence). The CDR3 DNA reads TGTGCCTGGAGGGGGGGGTATGGCTACACCTTC. It translates to CAWRGGYGYTF.

The genes are TRBV5-4 and TRBJ1-1; 7 bases align to TRBD1. J lost 1 base, V lost 2 bases, and 5 bases had no gene match. Germline CDR1 SGHNT, CDR2 YYREEE (reference sequence). This CDR3 has 15 amino acids. The CDR3 region is CASSLPGQTNTEAFF. As DNA, the CDR3 is TGTGCCAGCAGCTTACCGGGACAGACGAACACTGAAGCTTTCTTT.

A note on this clone: At the DNA level, this CDR3 is encoded by other sequences in the same sample as well. This chain links TRBV29-1 with TRBJ2-2; D unresolved. V lost 4 bases, J lost 2 bases, and 8 bases lay in between. The length of the CDR3 is 13 residues. CDR1 and CDR2 from the germline V gene are SQVTM and ANQGSEA. CDR3 in amino acids: CSVGHTNTGELFF. The CDR3 region has the DNA TGCAGCGTTGGACATACAAACACCGGGGAGCTGTTTTTT.

The rearrangement joins TRBV2 to TRBJ2-7; D may be TRBD1 (5 bases). CDR1 and CDR2 (germline): SNHLY, FYNNEI. V was pared by 8 bases and J by 2 bases, with 13 bases between. This CDR3 is 13 amino acids long. CDR3 amino acids: CASYRRETYEQYF. As DNA, the CDR3 is TGTGCCAGCTACAGGAGAGAGACCTACGAGCAGTACTTC.

The chain recombines TRBV5-6 with TRBJ2-7, with TRBD1 identical over 8 bases. CDR3 length: 15 amino acids. Germline CDR1 reads SGHDT; CDR2 reads YYEEEE. V lost 3 bases and J lost 6; bases outside the gene matches: 11. The CDR3 protein is CASSSRQGSLSEQYF. CDR3 DNA sequence: TGTGCCAGCAGCTCCAGACAGGGGAGCCTTTCCGAGCAGTACTTC.

Comments on this clone: Germline is not matched at one junction end, which may reflect a read error. The chain couples TRBV5-6 to TRBJ2-1; 12 bases match TRBD2. The CDR3 length is 14 residues. Per the germline V gene, CDR1 is SGHDT and CDR2 is YYEEEE. CDR3 amino acids: CASILTSGSNEQFF. The CDR3 nucleotides read TGTGCCAGCATCTTGACTAGCGGGAGCAATGAGCAGTTCTTC. Combining the CDR3 with reference TRBV5-6 and TRBJ2-1 gives the whole variable domain DAGVTQSPTHLIKTRGQQVTLRCSPKSGHDTVSWYQQALGQGPQFIFQYYEEEERQRGNFPDRFSGHQFPNYSSELNVNALLLGDSALYLCASILTSGSNEQFFGPGTRLTVL.

The chain employs TRBV5-1 and TRBJ1-1; TRBD1 aligns across 8 bases. V lost 3 bases, J lost 7 bases, and 2 bases stayed unmatched. The CDR3 has 12 amino acids. Germline CDR1 reads SGHRS; CDR2 reads YFSETQ. The chain's CDR3 is CASSYGQGEAFF. The CDR3 coding sequence is TGCGCCAGCAGCTACGGACAGGGTGAAGCTTTCTTT.

The V and J genes are TRBV19 and TRBJ2-2, with no clear D. The CDR3 totals 13 residues. The germline V and J ends were trimmed by 3 bases and 3 bases, with 5 bases remaining between them. In germline, CDR1 is LNHDA, CDR2 SQIVND (reference sequence). CDR3 coding DNA: TGTGCCAGTAGTATTGGCCACACCGGGGAGCTGTTTTTT. Protein sequence: CASSIGHTGELFF.